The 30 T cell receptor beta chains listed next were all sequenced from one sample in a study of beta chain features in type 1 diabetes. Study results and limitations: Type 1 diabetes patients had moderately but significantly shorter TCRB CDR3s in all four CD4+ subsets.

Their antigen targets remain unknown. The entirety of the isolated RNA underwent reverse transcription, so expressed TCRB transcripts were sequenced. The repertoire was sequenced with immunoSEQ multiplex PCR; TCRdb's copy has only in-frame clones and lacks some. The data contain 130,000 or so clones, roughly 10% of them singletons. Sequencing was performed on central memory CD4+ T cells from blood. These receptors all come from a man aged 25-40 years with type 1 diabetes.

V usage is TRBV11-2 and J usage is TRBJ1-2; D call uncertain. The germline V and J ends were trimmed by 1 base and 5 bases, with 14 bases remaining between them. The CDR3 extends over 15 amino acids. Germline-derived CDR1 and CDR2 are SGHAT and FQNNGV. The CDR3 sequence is CASSLGSAEPYGYTF. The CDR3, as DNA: TGTGCCAGCAGCTTAGGGTCCGCGGAGCCATATGGCTACACCTTC.

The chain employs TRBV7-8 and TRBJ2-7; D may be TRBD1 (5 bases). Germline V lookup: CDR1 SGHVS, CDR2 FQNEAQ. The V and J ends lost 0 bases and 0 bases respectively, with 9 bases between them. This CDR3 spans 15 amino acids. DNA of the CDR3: TGTGCCAGCAGCTTAGCATCTACAGGCTCCTACGAGCAGTACTTC. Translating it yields CASSLASTGSYEQYF.

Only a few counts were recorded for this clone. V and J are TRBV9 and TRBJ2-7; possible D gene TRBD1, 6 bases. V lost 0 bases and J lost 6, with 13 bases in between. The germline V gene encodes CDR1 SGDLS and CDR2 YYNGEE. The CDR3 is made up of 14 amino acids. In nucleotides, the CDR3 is TGTGCCAGCAGCGTAGTTCCAGGGGCGAGCGAGCAGTACTTC. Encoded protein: CASSVVPGASEQYF. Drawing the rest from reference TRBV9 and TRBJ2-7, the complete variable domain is DSGVTQTPKHLITATGQRVTLRCSPRSGDLSVYWYQQSLDQGLQFLIQYYNGEERAKGNILERFSAQQFPDLHSELNLSSLELGDSALYFCASSVVPGASEQYFGPGTRLTVT.

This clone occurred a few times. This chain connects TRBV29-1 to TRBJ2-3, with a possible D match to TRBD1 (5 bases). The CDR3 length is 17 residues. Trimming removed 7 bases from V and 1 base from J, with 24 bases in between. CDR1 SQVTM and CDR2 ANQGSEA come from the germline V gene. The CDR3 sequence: CSAEILTGALGTDTQYF. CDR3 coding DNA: TGCAGCGCCGAAATCCTTACAGGAGCGTTGGGCACAGATACGCAGTATTTT.

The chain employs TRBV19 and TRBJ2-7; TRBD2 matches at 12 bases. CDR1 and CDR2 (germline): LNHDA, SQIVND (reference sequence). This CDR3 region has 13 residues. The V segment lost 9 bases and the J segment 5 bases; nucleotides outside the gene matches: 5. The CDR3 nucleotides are TGTGCCAGCCCGACTAGCGGGGGCCACGAGCAGTACTTC. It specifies CASPTSGGHEQYF.

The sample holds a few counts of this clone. The CDR3 reads CATVPKGGQQGYTF. The CDR3 coding sequence is TGTGCCACCGTACCTAAGGGCGGGCAACAGGGCTACACCTTC. The chain combines TRBV5-4 with TRBJ1-2; D ambiguous. The germline gives CDR1 SGHNT, CDR2 YYREEE (reference sequence). CDR3 length: 14 amino acids. V gave up 9 bases and J gave up 8 bases, with 23 bases separating them.

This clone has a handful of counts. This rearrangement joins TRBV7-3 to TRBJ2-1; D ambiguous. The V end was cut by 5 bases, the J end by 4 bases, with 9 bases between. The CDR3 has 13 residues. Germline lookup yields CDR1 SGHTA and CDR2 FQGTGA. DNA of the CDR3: TGTGCCAGCAGCACAAACAGATACAATGAGCAGTTCTTC. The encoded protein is CASSTNRYNEQFF. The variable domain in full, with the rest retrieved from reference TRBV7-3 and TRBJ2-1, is GAGVSQTPSNKVTEKGKYVELRCDPISGHTALYWYRQSLGQGPEFLIYFQGTGAADDSGLPNDRFFAVRPEGSVSTLKIQRTERGDSAVYLCASSTNRYNEQFFGPGTRLTVL.

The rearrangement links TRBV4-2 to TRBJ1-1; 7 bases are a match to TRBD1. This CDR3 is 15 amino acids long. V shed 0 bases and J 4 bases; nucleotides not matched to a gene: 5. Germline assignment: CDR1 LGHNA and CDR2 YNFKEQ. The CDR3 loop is CASSQDPGGSTEAFF. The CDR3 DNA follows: TGTGCCAGCAGCCAAGATCCAGGGGGGAGCACTGAAGCTTTCTTT.

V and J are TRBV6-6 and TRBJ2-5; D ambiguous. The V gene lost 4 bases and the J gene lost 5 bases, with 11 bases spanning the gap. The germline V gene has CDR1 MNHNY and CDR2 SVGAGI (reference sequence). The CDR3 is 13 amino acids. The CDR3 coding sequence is TGTGCCAGCAGTTCCAGAGGCGCGGAGACCCAGTACTTC. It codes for CASSSRGAETQYF.

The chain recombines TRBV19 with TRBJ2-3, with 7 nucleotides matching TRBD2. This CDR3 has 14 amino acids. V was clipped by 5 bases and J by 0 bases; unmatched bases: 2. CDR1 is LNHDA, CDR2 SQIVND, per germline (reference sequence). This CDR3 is CASSRGVSTDTQYF. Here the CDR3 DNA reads TGTGCCAGTAGTCGGGGGGTTAGCACAGATACGCAGTATTTT. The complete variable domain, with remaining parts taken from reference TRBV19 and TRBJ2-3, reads DGGITQSPKYLFRKEGQNVTLSCEQNLNHDAMYWYRQDPGQGLRLIYYSQIVNDFQKGDIAEGYSVSREKKESFPLTVTSAQKNPTAFYLCASSRGVSTDTQYFGPGTRLTVL.

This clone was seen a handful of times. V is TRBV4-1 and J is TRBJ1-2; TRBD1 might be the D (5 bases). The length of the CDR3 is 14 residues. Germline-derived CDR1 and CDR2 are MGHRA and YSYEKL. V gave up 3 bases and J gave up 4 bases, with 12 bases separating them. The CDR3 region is CASSQNTGAYGYTF. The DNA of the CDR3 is TGCGCCAGCAGCCAGAATACAGGAGCCTATGGCTACACCTTC.

The CDR3: CASSSPGTDTQYF. In DNA form, the CDR3 reads TGTGCCAGCAGCTCCCCGGGCACAGATACGCAGTATTTT. The gene calls are TRBV11-2 and TRBJ2-3; unclear D gene. V gave up 4 bases and J gave up 1 base, with 6 bases separating them. Germline V gene data show CDR1 as SGHAT and CDR2 as FQNNGV. CDR3 length equals 13 residues.

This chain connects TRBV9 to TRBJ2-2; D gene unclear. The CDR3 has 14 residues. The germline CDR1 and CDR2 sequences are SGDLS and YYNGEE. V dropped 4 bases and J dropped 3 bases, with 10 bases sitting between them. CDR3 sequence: CASSPRTHTGELFF. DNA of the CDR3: TGTGCCAGCAGCCCCCGTACTCACACCGGGGAGCTGTTTTTT. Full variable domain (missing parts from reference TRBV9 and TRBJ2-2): DSGVTQTPKHLITATGQRVTLRCSPRSGDLSVYWYQQSLDQGLQFLIQYYNGEERAKGNILERFSAQQFPDLHSELNLSSLELGDSALYFCASSPRTHTGELFFGEGSRLTVL.

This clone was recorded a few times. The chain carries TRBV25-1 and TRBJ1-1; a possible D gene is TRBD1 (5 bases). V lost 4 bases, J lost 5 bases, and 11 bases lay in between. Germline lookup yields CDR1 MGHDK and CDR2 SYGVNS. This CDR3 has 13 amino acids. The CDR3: CASSAAGWTEAFF. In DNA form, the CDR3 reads TGTGCCAGCAGTGCCGCAGGGTGGACTGAAGCTTTCTTT.

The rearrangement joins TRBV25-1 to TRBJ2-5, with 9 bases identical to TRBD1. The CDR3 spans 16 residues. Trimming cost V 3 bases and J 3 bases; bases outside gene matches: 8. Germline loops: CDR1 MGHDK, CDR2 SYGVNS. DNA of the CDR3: TGTGCCAGCAGTGACTTGGGGACAGGGATAAAAGAGACCCAGTACTTC. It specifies CASSDLGTGIKETQYF. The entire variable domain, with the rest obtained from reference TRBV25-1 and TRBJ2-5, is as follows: EADIYQTPRYLVIGTGKKITLECSQTMGHDKMYWYQQDPGMELHLIHYSYGVNSTEKGDLSSESTVSRIRTEHFPLTLESARPSHTSQYLCASSDLGTGIKETQYFGPGTRLLVL.

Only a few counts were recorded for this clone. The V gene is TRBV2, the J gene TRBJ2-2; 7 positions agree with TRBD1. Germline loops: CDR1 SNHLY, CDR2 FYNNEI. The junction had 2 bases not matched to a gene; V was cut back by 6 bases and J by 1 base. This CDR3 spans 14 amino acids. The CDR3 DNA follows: TGTGCCAGCAGGGGGACAGTGAACACCGGGGAGCTGTTTTTT. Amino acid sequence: CASRGTVNTGELFF.

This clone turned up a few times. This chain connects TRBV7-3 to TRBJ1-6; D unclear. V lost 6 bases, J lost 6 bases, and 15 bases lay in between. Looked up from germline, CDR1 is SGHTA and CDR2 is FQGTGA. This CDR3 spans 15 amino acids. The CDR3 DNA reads TGTGCCAGCAGGAGCGGGTCCAGCGTTAATTCACCCCTCCACTTT. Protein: CASRSGSSVNSPLHF.

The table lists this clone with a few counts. The CDR3 nucleotides read TGTGCCAGCAGCCAAGATTATAACGGGGGGCCCCTGGAGCAGTACTTC. Amino acid sequence: CASSQDYNGGPLEQYF. The chain joins TRBV4-2 to TRBJ2-7; TRBD2 might be the D (7 bases). The CDR3 has 16 amino acids. In germline, CDR1 is LGHNA, CDR2 YNFKEQ. The V end was cut by 0 bases, the J end by 7 bases, with 19 bases between.

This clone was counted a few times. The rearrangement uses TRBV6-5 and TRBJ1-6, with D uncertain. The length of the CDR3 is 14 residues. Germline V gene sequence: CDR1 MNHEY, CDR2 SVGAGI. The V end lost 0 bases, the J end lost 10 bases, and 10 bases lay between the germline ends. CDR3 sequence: CASSYSEQHSPLHF. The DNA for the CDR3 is TGTGCCAGCAGTTACTCTGAACAGCACTCACCCCTCCACTTT.

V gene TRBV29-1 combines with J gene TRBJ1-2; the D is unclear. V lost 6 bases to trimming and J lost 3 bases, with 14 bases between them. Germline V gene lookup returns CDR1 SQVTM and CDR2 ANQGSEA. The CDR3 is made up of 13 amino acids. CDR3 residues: CSVLVSVDYGYTF. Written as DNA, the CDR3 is TGCAGCGTGCTAGTGAGTGTTGACTATGGCTACACCTTC.

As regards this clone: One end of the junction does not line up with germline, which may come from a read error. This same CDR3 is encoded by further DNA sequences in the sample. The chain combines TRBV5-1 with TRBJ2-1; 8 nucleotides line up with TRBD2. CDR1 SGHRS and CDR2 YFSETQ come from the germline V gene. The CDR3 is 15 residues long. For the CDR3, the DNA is TGTGCCAGCAGCTTGCGGATAGCGGGGTACAATGAGCAGTTCTTC. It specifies CASSLRIAGYNEQFF.

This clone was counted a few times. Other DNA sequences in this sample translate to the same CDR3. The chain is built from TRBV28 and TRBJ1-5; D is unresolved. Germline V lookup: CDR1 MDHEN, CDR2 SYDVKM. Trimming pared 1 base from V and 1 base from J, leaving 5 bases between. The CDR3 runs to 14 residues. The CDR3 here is CASSLYLSNQPQHF. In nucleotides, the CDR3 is TGTGCCAGCAGTTTATACCTAAGCAATCAGCCCCAGCATTTT.

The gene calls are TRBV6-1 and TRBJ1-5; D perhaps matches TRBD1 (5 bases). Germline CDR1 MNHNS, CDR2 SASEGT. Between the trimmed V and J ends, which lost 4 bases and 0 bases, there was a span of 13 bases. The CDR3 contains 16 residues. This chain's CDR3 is CASSAPGGYSNQPQHF. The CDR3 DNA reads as TGTGCCAGCAGTGCCCCTGGGGGGTATAGCAATCAGCCCCAGCATTTT.

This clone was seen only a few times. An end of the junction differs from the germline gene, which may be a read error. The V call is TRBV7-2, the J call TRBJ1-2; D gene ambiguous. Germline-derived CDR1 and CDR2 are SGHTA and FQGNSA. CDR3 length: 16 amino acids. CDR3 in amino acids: CASSQDRSGPYYGYTF. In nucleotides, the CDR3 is TGCGCCAGCAGCCAAGATCGTAGCGGTCCGTATTATGGCTACACCTTC.

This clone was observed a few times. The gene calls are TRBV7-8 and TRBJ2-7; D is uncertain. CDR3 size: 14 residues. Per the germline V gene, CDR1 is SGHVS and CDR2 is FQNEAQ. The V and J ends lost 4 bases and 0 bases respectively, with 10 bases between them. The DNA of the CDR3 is TGTGCCAGCAGCTCTAAGACTTACTCCTACGAGCAGTACTTC. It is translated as CASSSKTYSYEQYF.

CDR3 protein: CASSWRLAGAYNEQFF. The CDR3 region has the DNA TGTGCCAGCAGCTGGAGACTAGCGGGGGCCTACAATGAGCAGTTCTTC. This rearrangement joins TRBV5-6 to TRBJ2-1; TRBD2 matches 12 bases. From germline, CDR1 is SGHDT and CDR2 YYEEEE. Trimming cost V 3 bases and J 2 bases; bases outside gene matches: 3. The CDR3 totals 16 residues.

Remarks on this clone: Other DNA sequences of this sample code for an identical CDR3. The CDR3 is CASSLAVANTEAFF. CDR3 bases: TGCGCCAGCAGCTTGGCGGTCGCGAACACTGAAGCTTTCTTT. The chain has TRBV5-1 and TRBJ1-1; D is undetermined. CDR3 length equals 14 residues. V lost 0 bases, J lost 1 base, and 7 bases lay in between. In germline, CDR1 is SGHRS, CDR2 YFSETQ.

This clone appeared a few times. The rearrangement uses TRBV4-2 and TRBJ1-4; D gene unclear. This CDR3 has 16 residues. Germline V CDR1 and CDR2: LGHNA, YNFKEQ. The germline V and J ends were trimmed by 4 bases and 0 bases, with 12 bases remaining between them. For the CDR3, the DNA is TGTGCCAGCAGCCCCCAGAGCGCTTCAACTAATGAAAAACTGTTTTTT. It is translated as CASSPQSASTNEKLFF.

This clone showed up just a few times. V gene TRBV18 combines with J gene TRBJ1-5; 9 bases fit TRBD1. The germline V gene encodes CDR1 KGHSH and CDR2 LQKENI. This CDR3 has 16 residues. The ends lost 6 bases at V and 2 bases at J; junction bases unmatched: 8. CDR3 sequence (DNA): TGTGCCAGCTCCCCGGGACAGGGAGGAGGCAATCAGCCCCAGCATTTT. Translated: CASSPGQGGGNQPQHF.

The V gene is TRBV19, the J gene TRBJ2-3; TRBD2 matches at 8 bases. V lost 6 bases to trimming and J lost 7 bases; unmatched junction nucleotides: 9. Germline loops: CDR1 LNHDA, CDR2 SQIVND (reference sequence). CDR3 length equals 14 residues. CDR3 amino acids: CASRGTSSINTQYF. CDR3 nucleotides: TGTGCCAGTAGAGGGACTAGTTCGATAAATACGCAGTATTTT.